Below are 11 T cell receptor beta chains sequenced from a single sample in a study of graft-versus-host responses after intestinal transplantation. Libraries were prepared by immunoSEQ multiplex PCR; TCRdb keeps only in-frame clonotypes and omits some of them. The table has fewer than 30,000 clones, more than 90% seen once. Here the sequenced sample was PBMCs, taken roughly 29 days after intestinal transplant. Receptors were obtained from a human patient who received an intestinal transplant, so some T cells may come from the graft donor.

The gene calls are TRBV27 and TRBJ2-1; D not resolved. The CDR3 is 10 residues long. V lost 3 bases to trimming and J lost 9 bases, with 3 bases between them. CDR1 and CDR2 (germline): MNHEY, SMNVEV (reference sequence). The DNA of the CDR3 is TGTGCCAGCAGTTTTCCTGAGCAGTTCTTC. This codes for CASSFPEQFF.

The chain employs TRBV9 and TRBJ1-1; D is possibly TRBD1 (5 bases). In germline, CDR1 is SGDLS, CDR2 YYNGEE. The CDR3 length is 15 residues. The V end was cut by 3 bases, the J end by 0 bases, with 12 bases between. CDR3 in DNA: TGTGCCAGCAGCGCCGGGGGGAGTTTGAACACTGAAGCTTTCTTT. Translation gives CASSAGGSLNTEAFF. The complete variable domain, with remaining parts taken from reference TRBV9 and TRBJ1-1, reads DSGVTQTPKHLITATGQRVTLRCSPRSGDLSVYWYQQSLDQGLQFLIQYYNGEERAKGNILERFSAQQFPDLHSELNLSSLELGDSALYFCASSAGGSLNTEAFFGQGTRLTVV.

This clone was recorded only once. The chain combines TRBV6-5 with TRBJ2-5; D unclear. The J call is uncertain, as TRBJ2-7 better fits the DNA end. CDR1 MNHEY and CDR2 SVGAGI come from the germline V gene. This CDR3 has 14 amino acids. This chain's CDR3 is CASSYEWSAYEQYF. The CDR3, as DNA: TGTGCCAGCAGTTACGAGTGGAGCGCCTACGAGCAGTACTTC.

CDR3 residues: CASSFGQGSLFYGYTF. CDR3 DNA: TGTGCCAGCAGCTTTGGACAGGGGTCCCTTTTTTATGGCTACACCTTC. This rearrangement joins TRBV5-6 to TRBJ1-2, with TRBD1 matching 9 bases. V shed 2 bases and J 5 bases; nucleotides not matched to a gene: 10. CDR3 size: 16 residues. CDR1 is SGHDT, CDR2 YYEEEE, per germline. Filled out from reference TRBV5-6 and TRBJ1-2, the complete variable domain reads DAGVTQSPTHLIKTRGQQVTLRCSPKSGHDTVSWYQQALGQGPQFIFQYYEEEERQRGNFPDRFSGHQFPNYSSELNVNALLLGDSALYLCASSFGQGSLFYGYTFGSGTRLTVV.

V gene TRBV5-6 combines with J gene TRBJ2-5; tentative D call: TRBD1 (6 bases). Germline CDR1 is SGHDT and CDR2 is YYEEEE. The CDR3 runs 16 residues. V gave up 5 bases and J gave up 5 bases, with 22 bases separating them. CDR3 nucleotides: TGTGCCAGCAGACTTTGGGGGCGAGGGACCAAGGAGACCCAGTACTTC. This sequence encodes CASRLWGRGTKETQYF. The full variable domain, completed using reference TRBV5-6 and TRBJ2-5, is DAGVTQSPTHLIKTRGQQVTLRCSPKSGHDTVSWYQQALGQGPQFIFQYYEEEERQRGNFPDRFSGHQFPNYSSELNVNALLLGDSALYLCASRLWGRGTKETQYFGPGTRLLVL.

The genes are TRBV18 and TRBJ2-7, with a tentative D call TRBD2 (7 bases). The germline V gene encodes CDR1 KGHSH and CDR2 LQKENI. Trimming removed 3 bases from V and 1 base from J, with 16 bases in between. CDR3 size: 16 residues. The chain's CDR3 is CASSPVKGGGSYEQYF. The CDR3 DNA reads TGTGCCAGCTCACCCGTGAAAGGGGGGGGATCCTACGAGCAGTACTTC.

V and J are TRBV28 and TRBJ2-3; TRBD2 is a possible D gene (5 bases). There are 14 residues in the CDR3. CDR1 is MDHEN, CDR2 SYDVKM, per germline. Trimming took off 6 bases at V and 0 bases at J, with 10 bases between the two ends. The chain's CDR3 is CASREAASTDTQYF. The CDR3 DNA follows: TGTGCCAGCAGGGAGGCGGCGAGCACAGATACGCAGTATTTT.

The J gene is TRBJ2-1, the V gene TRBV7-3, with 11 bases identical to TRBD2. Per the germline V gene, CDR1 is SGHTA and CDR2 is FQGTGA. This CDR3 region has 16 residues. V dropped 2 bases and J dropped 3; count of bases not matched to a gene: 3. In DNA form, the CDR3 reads TGTGCCAGCAGCTTATCGGGACTAGCGGACTACAATGAGCAGTTCTTC. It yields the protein CASSLSGLADYNEQFF.

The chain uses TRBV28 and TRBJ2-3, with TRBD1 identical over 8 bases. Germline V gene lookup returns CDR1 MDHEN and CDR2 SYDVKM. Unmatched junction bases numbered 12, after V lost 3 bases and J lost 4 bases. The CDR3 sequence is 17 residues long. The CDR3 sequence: CASSLDTNRGVADTQYF. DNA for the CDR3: TGTGCCAGCAGTTTGGATACGAACAGGGGGGTGGCAGATACGCAGTATTTT.

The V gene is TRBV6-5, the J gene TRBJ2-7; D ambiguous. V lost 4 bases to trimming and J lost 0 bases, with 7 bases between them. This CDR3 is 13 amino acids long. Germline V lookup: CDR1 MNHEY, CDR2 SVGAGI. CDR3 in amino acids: CASSSQLSYEQYF. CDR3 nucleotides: TGTGCCAGCAGTTCCCAGCTCTCCTACGAGCAGTACTTC.

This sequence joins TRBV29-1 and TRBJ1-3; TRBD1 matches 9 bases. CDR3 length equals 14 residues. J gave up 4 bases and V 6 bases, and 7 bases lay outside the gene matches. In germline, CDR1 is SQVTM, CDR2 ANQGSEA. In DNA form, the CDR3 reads TGCAGCGTCCTAAAGGACAGGGGAGGAAACACCATATATTTT. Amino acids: CSVLKDRGGNTIYF.